These 6 T cell receptor beta chains share one sample of origin, sequenced in a study of early T cells in non-severe SARS-CoV-2 infection. One entry per CDR3 protein results from TCRdb running MiXCR on the 5' RACE reads. The sample lists more than 25,000 distinct CDR3 sequences; around 3% were seen once. The sample was whole blood. These receptors were collected from an adult who was a healthcare worker with PCR-confirmed SARS-CoV-2 infection or an uninfected control (not recorded which).

At least ten counts were recorded for this clonotype. The rearrangement joins TRBV29-1 to TRBJ2-5, with no clear D. Germline CDR1 is SQVTM and CDR2 is ANQGSEA. This CDR3 region has 12 residues. Trimming took off 2 bases at V and 5 bases at J, with 9 bases between the two ends. DNA for the CDR3: TGCAGCGTTGAAACCTCCCGGGAGACCCAGTACTTC. Encoded protein: CSVETSRETQYF.

This clonotype was observed many times. The chain uses TRBV21-1 and TRBJ2-3. TRBV21-1 counts as a pseudogene. This CDR3 comprises 14 residues. The CDR3, as DNA: TGTGCCAGCAGCAGATGTCTGAACACAGATACGCAGTATTTT. Translated, it gives CASSRCLNTDTQYF.

In this sample, this clonotype turned up many times. V gene TRBV20-1 combines with J gene TRBJ1-5, with D possibly matching TRBD1 (5 bases). Trimming shortened V by 3 bases and J by 5 bases, and 11 bases separated the two germline ends. This CDR3 has 13 amino acids. Looked up from germline, CDR1 is DFQATT and CDR2 is SNEGSKA (reference sequence). Written as DNA, the CDR3 is TGCAGTGCTAGGATGGGCAGGGATCAGCCCCAGCATTTT. It codes for CSARMGRDQPQHF.

This clonotype was recorded many times. The J gene is TRBJ2-1, the V gene TRBV3-1; D not certain. CDR3 length: 11 residues. With 1 base removed from V and 9 bases from J, the gap between germline ends came to 4 bases. CDR1 is LGHDT, CDR2 YNNKEL, per germline (reference sequence). CDR3 sequence (DNA): TGTGCCAGCAGCCAAGTTAGTGAGCAGTTCTTC. Protein product: CASSQVSEQFF.

This clonotype was counted at least ten times. V usage is TRBV7-2 and J usage is TRBJ2-2; weak D call: TRBD2 (5 bases). Germline CDR1 reads SGHTA; CDR2 reads FQGNSA. The V gene lost 1 base and the J gene lost 5 bases, with 14 bases spanning the gap. CDR3 length: 16 residues. In DNA, the CDR3 is TGTGCCAGCAGCTTAGATCCAGGTCCGGGAACCGGGGAGCTGTTTTTT. Protein product: CASSLDPGPGTGELFF.

This clonotype was observed many times. J is TRBJ2-2 and V is TRBV10-3; D is unresolved. Germline V lookup: CDR1 ENHRY, CDR2 SYGVKD. Trimming left V 7 bases short and J 3 bases short, with 12 bases between. The CDR3 is made up of 14 amino acids. The CDR3: CAITKRIHTGELFF. CDR3 nucleotide sequence: TGTGCCATCACCAAAAGGATCCACACCGGGGAGCTGTTTTTT.